This T cell receptor (beta chain) was retrieved from a study of beta chain features in type 1 diabetes. Broader study findings: TCRB CDR3s were moderately but significantly shorter in Type 1 diabetes patients in all four CD4+ subsets. Insertions at VDJ junctions were less frequent in type 1 diabetes patients. These patients also deleted more nucleotides at the same junctions.

Germline V lookup: CDR1 MNHEY, CDR2 SMNVEV (reference sequence). V shed 5 bases, J shed 0 bases, and the junction held 3 bases outside the gene matches. This CDR3 spans 14 amino acids. Reverse transcribing all isolated RNA meant expressed TCRB transcripts were sequenced. Assay used: immunoSEQ multiplex PCR; TCRdb lists only in-frame clones, some missing. Of roughly 340,000 clones listed, around an eighth are singletons. This clone was seen more than once but under ten times. The antigen is undetermined. The chain recombines TRBV27 with TRBJ2-5, with 7 bases lining up with TRBD1. The TCR comes from a woman aged 18 to 35 with type 1 diabetes. The material sequenced was naive CD4+ T cells from blood. CDR3 residues: CASSRGQDQETQYF. The CDR3 DNA reads TGTGCCAGCAGTCGTGGACAGGACCAAGAGACCCAGTACTTC.